A selection of T cell receptor beta chains follows, all from one sample in a study of shared clonotypes between healthy human individuals. The data were produced by immunoSEQ multiplex PCR, yet TCRdb's version contains in-frame clones alone and is incomplete. The sample includes roughly 680,000 clones, 72% seen only once; the top ten take about 1.7%. Input material: memory CD4+ T cells sorted from blood. These receptor sequences come from a woman aged 30 to 39 in good health. CDR3s include the opening cysteine and the closing phenylalanine or tryptophan. A D gene is named only where the DNA matches it firmly. Only part of the rows carry a size: once, few, many, or a class if the clone is expanded.

abundance: -
d_gene: -
j_gene: TRBJ1-4
v_gene: TRBV28
CDR3nt: TGTGCCAGCAGTTTAGGGTCAGGGTTGAGTGAAAAACTGTTTTTT
CDR3aa: CASSLGSGLSEKLFF

abundance: -
d_gene: TRBD2
j_gene: TRBJ2-5
v_gene: TRBV18
CDR3nt: TGTGCCAGCTCAACTCAGCTAGCGGGAGGTGGGAATAAAGAGACCCAGTACTTC
CDR3aa: CASSTQLAGGGNKETQYF

abundance: few
d_gene: -
j_gene: TRBJ2-5
v_gene: TRBV5-1
CDR3nt: TGCGCCAGCAGCCAGGGTCCCCAAGAGACCCAGTACTTC
CDR3aa: CASSQGPQETQYF

abundance: -
d_gene: TRBD1
j_gene: TRBJ2-2
v_gene: TRBV7-8
CDR3nt: TGTGCCAGCAGCCCCGGGACAGGGGGTACCGGGGAGCTGTTTTTT
CDR3aa: CASSPGTGGTGELFF

abundance: -
d_gene: -
j_gene: TRBJ2-2
v_gene: TRBV6-1
CDR3nt: TGTGCCAGCAGTGAGTTTTCCTTGGGGGGCGGCGGCACCGGGGAGCTGTTTTTT
CDR3aa: CASSEFSLGGGGTGELFF

abundance: -
d_gene: -
j_gene: TRBJ1-3
v_gene: TRBV7-9
CDR3nt: TGTGCCAGCAGCCCGGGAAACACCATATATTTT
CDR3aa: CASSPGNTIYF

abundance: -
d_gene: TRBD1
j_gene: TRBJ1-5
v_gene: TRBV6-1
CDR3nt: TGTGCCAGCATTCAGACAGGGGGCGGTCAGCCCCAGCATTTT
CDR3aa: CASIQTGGGQPQHF

abundance: -
d_gene: TRBD1
j_gene: TRBJ1-4
v_gene: TRBV6-5
CDR3nt: TGTGCCAGCAGCCATTCAGGGGGCGGTGAAAAACTGTTTTTT
CDR3aa: CASSHSGGGEKLFF

abundance: -
d_gene: -
j_gene: TRBJ1-5
v_gene: TRBV4-1
CDR3nt: TGCGCCAGCAGCTTCGGGGGCGGTCAGCCCCAGCATTTT
CDR3aa: CASSFGGGQPQHF

abundance: once
d_gene: -
j_gene: TRBJ1-4
v_gene: TRBV23-1
CDR3nt: TGCGCCAGCACTCATCCCACCCGAGTGGGAAATGAAAAACTGTTTTTT
CDR3aa: CASTHPTRVGNEKLFF

abundance: -
d_gene: TRBD1
j_gene: TRBJ2-5
v_gene: TRBV5-1
CDR3nt: TGCGCCAGCAGCCCGACAGGGGACCCCCAAGAGACCCAGTACTTC
CDR3aa: CASSPTGDPQETQYF

abundance: few
d_gene: TRBD1
j_gene: TRBJ1-2
v_gene: TRBV4-1
CDR3nt: TGCGCCAGCAGCCAGGCCGGACAGGGGGCAGGCTACACCTTC
CDR3aa: CASSQAGQGAGYTF

abundance: -
d_gene: -
j_gene: TRBJ2-3
v_gene: TRBV10-1
CDR3nt: TGCGCCAGCAGCCCGGGGGCAGACACAGATACGCAGTATTTT
CDR3aa: CASSPGADTDTQYF

abundance: -
d_gene: -
j_gene: TRBJ2-2
v_gene: TRBV25-1
CDR3nt: TGTGCCAGCAGTGAATCCGGTGGAAACACCGGGGAGCTGTTTTTT
CDR3aa: CASSESGGNTGELFF

abundance: -
d_gene: -
j_gene: TRBJ2-7
v_gene: TRBV6-5
CDR3nt: TGTGCCAGCAGTTTCCGACTCTCCTACGAGCAGTACTTC
CDR3aa: CASSFRLSYEQYF

abundance: -
d_gene: TRBD1
j_gene: TRBJ1-5
v_gene: TRBV19
CDR3nt: TGTGCCAGTAGTGGGACAGGGAGACAGCCCCAGCATTTT
CDR3aa: CASSGTGRQPQHF

abundance: -
d_gene: -
j_gene: TRBJ2-3
v_gene: TRBV13
CDR3nt: TGTGCCAGCAGTTCAGTCAGGTCACCCACAGATACGCAGTATTTT
CDR3aa: CASSSVRSPTDTQYF

abundance: -
d_gene: -
j_gene: TRBJ1-3
v_gene: TRBV10-1
CDR3nt: TGCGCCAGCTCAAACGGGGAGGCGTATGGAAACACCATATATTTT
CDR3aa: CASSNGEAYGNTIYF

abundance: -
d_gene: -
j_gene: TRBJ2-3
v_gene: TRBV5-1
CDR3nt: TGCGCCAGCTCGGACAGCGACACAGATACGCAGTATTTT
CDR3aa: CASSDSDTDTQYF

abundance: -
d_gene: -
j_gene: TRBJ1-5
v_gene: TRBV6-1
CDR3nt: TGTGCCAGCAGTGAAACGGAAGATCAGCCCCAGCATTTT
CDR3aa: CASSETEDQPQHF

abundance: many
d_gene: TRBD2
j_gene: TRBJ2-5
v_gene: TRBV29-1
CDR3nt: TGCAGCCCCACCCACGGGGGGGGGCTAGCGGGAGAACGTGGAGAGACCCAGTACTTC
CDR3aa: CSPTHGGGLAGERGETQYF

abundance: -
d_gene: -
j_gene: TRBJ2-7
v_gene: TRBV27
CDR3nt: TGTGCCAGCAGTTTTCCGGGGGTCTCCGAGCAGTACTTC
CDR3aa: CASSFPGVSEQYF

abundance: few
d_gene: -
j_gene: TRBJ2-7
v_gene: TRBV5-1
CDR3nt: TGCGCCAGCAGCTTCCTCGACGGTGCGCAGTACTTC
CDR3aa: CASSFLDGAQYF

abundance: -
d_gene: -
j_gene: TRBJ2-7
v_gene: TRBV21-1
CDR3nt: TGTGCCAGCGAAGACGAGGGACACGAGCAGTACTTC
CDR3aa: CASEDEGHEQYF

abundance: -
d_gene: -
j_gene: TRBJ2-3
v_gene: TRBV11-2
CDR3nt: TGTGCCAGCAGCTTAGACCGCGGGAATACGCAGTATTTT
CDR3aa: CASSLDRGNTQYF

abundance: -
d_gene: -
j_gene: TRBJ2-5
v_gene: TRBV6-5
CDR3nt: TGTGCCAGCAGTTACGCTTCTGGGGACCAAGAGACCCAGTACTTC
CDR3aa: CASSYASGDQETQYF

abundance: -
d_gene: -
j_gene: TRBJ2-1
v_gene: TRBV2
CDR3nt: TGTGCCAGGACGCTTACCGGGTCTGAGGGTTCCTACAATGAGCAGTTCTTC
CDR3aa: CARTLTGSEGSYNEQFF

abundance: -
d_gene: -
j_gene: TRBJ1-3
v_gene: TRBV9
CDR3nt: TGTGCCAGCAGCGTAGACCGGTCTGGAAACACCATATATTTT
CDR3aa: CASSVDRSGNTIYF

abundance: few
d_gene: -
j_gene: TRBJ2-7
v_gene: TRBV4-1
CDR3nt: TGCGCCAGCAGCCAAGCCCCTCGGGGCGAGCAGTACTTC
CDR3aa: CASSQAPRGEQYF

abundance: many
d_gene: TRBD2
j_gene: TRBJ2-5
v_gene: TRBV11-2
CDR3nt: TGTGCCAGCAACTTAGGCCCGGGGGGTGAAGAGACCCAGTACTTC
CDR3aa: CASNLGPGGEETQYF

abundance: -
d_gene: TRBD1
j_gene: TRBJ1-2
v_gene: TRBV10-3
CDR3nt: TGTGCCATCAGGGCACAGGGGGGACTCTATGGCTACACCTTC
CDR3aa: CAIRAQGGLYGYTF

abundance: -
d_gene: -
j_gene: TRBJ2-1
v_gene: TRBV28
CDR3nt: TGTGCCAGCATGGTTAAACTTTACAATGAGCAGTTCTTC
CDR3aa: CASMVKLYNEQFF

abundance: -
d_gene: TRBD2
j_gene: TRBJ2-1
v_gene: TRBV18
CDR3nt: TGTGCCAGCTCAACTAGACTAGCGGGAGAGGGCGATGAGCAGTTCTTC
CDR3aa: CASSTRLAGEGDEQFF

abundance: -
d_gene: TRBD2
j_gene: TRBJ2-2
v_gene: TRBV2
CDR3nt: TGTGCCAGTCGGACTAGCGAAAACGGGGAGCTGTTTTTT
CDR3aa: CASRTSENGELFF

abundance: -
d_gene: -
j_gene: TRBJ2-2
v_gene: TRBV9
CDR3nt: TGTGCCAGCAGCCCTGCAGGTTACACCGGGGAGCTGTTTTTT
CDR3aa: CASSPAGYTGELFF

abundance: few
d_gene: -
j_gene: TRBJ2-1
v_gene: TRBV2
CDR3nt: TGTGCCAGCAGCTCGACAGAATACAATGAGCAGTTCTTC
CDR3aa: CASSSTEYNEQFF

abundance: few
d_gene: -
j_gene: TRBJ2-3
v_gene: TRBV2
CDR3nt: TGTGCCAGCAGTGTAGTCCCAGATACGCAGTATTTT
CDR3aa: CASSVVPDTQYF

abundance: -
d_gene: TRBD2
j_gene: TRBJ2-3
v_gene: TRBV29-1
CDR3nt: TGCAGCGTTGCGGGACTAGCCTATCTCGGGAGGGCTTTAGATACGCAGTATTTT
CDR3aa: CSVAGLAYLGRALDTQYF

abundance: once
d_gene: -
j_gene: TRBJ1-5
v_gene: TRBV7-3
CDR3nt: TGTGCCAGCAGCGTCCAAGGGGATCAGCCCCAGCATTTT
CDR3aa: CASSVQGDQPQHF

abundance: -
d_gene: -
j_gene: TRBJ1-1
v_gene: TRBV9
CDR3nt: TGTGCCAGCAGCGTAGCAGGGGACACTGAAGCTTTCTTT
CDR3aa: CASSVAGDTEAFF

abundance: -
d_gene: -
j_gene: TRBJ1-5
v_gene: TRBV6-1
CDR3nt: TGTGCCAGCAGCGTAGTATATAGCAATCAGCCCCAGCATTTT
CDR3aa: CASSVVYSNQPQHF

abundance: few
d_gene: TRBD2
j_gene: TRBJ2-1
v_gene: TRBV9
CDR3nt: TGTGCCAGCAGCGTAATCAGCGGGACTACCGATGAGCAGTTCTTC
CDR3aa: CASSVISGTTDEQFF

abundance: -
d_gene: TRBD2
j_gene: TRBJ2-1
v_gene: TRBV29-1
CDR3nt: TGCAGCGCAGCGGGAGGCAGTACCTACAATGAGCAGTTCTTC
CDR3aa: CSAAGGSTYNEQFF

abundance: -
d_gene: -
j_gene: TRBJ2-3
v_gene: TRBV6-5
CDR3nt: TGTGCCAGCAGTTACTCGCCCCCGATGCGCACAGATACGCAGTATTTT
CDR3aa: CASSYSPPMRTDTQYF

abundance: few
d_gene: -
j_gene: TRBJ2-2
v_gene: TRBV7-9
CDR3nt: TGTGCCATTAGCCCCGGGACGGCGAACACCGGGGAGCTGTTTTTT
CDR3aa: CAISPGTANTGELFF

abundance: -
d_gene: -
j_gene: TRBJ2-1
v_gene: TRBV2
CDR3nt: TGTGCCAGCACTTCACCCAATAGGTTCTACAATGAGCAGTTCTTC
CDR3aa: CASTSPNRFYNEQFF

abundance: -
d_gene: TRBD1
j_gene: TRBJ2-5
v_gene: TRBV6-5
CDR3nt: TGTGCCAGCAGTCCCACCGGGACAGGGTCTTTGACCCAGTACTTC
CDR3aa: CASSPTGTGSLTQYF

abundance: once
d_gene: -
j_gene: TRBJ2-7
v_gene: TRBV28
CDR3nt: TGTGCCAGCAGTTTAGAGGGGACGATCTCCTACGAGCAGTACTTC
CDR3aa: CASSLEGTISYEQYF

abundance: -
d_gene: -
j_gene: TRBJ1-1
v_gene: TRBV18
CDR3nt: TGTGCCAGCTCACCCGCCTCGGACAGGAACACTGAAGCTTTCTTT
CDR3aa: CASSPASDRNTEAFF

abundance: -
d_gene: TRBD1
j_gene: TRBJ2-6
v_gene: TRBV19
CDR3nt: TGTGCCAGCTGGGACAGGTTCTCTGGGGCCAACGTCCTGACTTTC
CDR3aa: CASWDRFSGANVLTF

abundance: many
d_gene: -
j_gene: TRBJ1-1
v_gene: TRBV10-3
CDR3nt: TGTGCCATCAGTGAGTCACAGGACCTGAACACTGAAGCTTTCTTT
CDR3aa: CAISESQDLNTEAFF

abundance: few
d_gene: -
j_gene: TRBJ2-7
v_gene: TRBV29-1
CDR3nt: TGCAGCGTACTAGGCAGTCCGGGGTACGAGCAGTACTTC
CDR3aa: CSVLGSPGYEQYF